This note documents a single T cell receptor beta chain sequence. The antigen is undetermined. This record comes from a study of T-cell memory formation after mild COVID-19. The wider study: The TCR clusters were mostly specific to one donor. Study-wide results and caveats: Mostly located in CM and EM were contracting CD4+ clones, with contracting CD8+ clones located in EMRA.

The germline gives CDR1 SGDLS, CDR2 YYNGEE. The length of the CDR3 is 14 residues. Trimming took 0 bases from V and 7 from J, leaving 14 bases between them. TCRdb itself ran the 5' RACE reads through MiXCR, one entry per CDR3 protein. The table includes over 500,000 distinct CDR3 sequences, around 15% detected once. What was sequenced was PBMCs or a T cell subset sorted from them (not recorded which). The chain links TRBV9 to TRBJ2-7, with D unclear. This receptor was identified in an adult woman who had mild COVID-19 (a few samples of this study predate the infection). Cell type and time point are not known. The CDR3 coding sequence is TGTGCCAGCAGCGTAGCTAATGGACCCTTGGAGCAGTACTTC. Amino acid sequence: CASSVANGPLEQYF.